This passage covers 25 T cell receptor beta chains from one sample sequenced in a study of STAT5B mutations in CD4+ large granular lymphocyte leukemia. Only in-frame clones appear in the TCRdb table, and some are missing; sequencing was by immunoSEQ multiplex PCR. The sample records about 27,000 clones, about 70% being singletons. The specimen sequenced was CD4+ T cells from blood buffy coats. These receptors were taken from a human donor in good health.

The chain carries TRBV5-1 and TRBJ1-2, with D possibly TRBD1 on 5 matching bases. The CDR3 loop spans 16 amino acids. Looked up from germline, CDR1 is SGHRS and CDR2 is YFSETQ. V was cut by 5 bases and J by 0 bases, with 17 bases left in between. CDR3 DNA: TGCGCCAGCAGACCCGTCACGGGGCCCGCTAACTATGGCTACACCTTC. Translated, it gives CASRPVTGPANYGYTF.

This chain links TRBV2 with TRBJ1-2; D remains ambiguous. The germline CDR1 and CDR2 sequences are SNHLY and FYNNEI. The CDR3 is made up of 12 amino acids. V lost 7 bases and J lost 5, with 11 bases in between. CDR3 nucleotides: TGTGCCAGCACCGCGGGCCATTATGGCTACACCTTC. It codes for CASTAGHYGYTF.

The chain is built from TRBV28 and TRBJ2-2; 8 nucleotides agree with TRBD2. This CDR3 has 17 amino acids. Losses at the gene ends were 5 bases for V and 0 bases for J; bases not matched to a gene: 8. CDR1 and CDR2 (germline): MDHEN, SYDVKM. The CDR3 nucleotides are TGTGCCAGCAGTCGCGCATCGGGGGGGACGAACACCGGGGAGCTGTTTTTT. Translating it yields CASSRASGGTNTGELFF. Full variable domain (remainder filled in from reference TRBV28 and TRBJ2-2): DVKVTQSSRYLVKRTGEKVFLECVQDMDHENMFWYRQDPGLGLRLIYFSYDVKMKEKGDIPEGYSVSREKKERFSLILESASTNQTSMYLCASSRASGGTNTGELFFGEGSRLTVL.

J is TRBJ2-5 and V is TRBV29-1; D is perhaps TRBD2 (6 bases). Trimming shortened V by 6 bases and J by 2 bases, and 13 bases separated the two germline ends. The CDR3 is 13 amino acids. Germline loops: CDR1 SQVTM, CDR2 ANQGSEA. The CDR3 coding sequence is TGCAGCGTCGGTGGCGGGGCGCAAGAGACCCAGTACTTC. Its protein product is CSVGGGAQETQYF.

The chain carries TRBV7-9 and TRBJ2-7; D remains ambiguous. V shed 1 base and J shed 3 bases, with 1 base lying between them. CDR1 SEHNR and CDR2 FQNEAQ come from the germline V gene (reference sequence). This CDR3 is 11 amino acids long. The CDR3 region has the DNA TGTGCCAGCAGCTTAGTCTACGAGCAGTACTTC. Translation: CASSLVYEQYF.

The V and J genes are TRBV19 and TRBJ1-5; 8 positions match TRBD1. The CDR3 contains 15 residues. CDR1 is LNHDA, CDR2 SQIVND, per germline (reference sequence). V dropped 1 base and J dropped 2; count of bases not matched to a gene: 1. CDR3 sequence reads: CASSIAGQGNQPQHF. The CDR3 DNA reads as TGTGCCAGTAGTATAGCGGGACAGGGCAATCAGCCCCAGCATTTT.

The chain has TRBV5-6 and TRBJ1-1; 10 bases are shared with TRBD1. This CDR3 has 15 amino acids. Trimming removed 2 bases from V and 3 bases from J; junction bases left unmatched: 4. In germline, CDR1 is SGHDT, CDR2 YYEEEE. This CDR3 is CASSFTGTGDTEAFF. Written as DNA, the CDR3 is TGTGCCAGCAGCTTTACCGGGACAGGGGACACTGAAGCTTTCTTT.

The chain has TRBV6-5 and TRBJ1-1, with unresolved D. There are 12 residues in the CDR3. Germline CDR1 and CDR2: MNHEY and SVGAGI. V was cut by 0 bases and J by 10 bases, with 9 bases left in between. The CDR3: CASSYSGKRAFF. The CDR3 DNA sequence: TGTGCCAGCAGTTACTCTGGGAAACGAGCTTTCTTT.

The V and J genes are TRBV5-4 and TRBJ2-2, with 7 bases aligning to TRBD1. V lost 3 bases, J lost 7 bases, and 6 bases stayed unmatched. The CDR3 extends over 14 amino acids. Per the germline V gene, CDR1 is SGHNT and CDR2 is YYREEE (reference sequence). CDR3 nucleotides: TGTGCCAGCAGCTCCGACAGGGCGATCGGGGAGCTGTTTTTT. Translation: CASSSDRAIGELFF.

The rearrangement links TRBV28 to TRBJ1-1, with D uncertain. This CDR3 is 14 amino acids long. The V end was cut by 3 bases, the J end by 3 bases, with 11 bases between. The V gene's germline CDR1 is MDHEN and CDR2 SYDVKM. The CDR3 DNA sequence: TGTGCCAGCAGTTTTCATATAGAGGACACTGAAGCTTTCTTT. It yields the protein CASSFHIEDTEAFF.

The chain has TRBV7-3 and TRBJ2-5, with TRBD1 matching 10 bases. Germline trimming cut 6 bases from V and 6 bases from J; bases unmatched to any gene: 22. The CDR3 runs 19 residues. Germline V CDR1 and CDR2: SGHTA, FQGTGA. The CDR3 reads CASRGTGTGVDGGRKTQYF. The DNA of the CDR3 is TGTGCCAGCAGGGGAACCGGGACAGGGGTTGATGGGGGTAGGAAGACCCAGTACTTC.

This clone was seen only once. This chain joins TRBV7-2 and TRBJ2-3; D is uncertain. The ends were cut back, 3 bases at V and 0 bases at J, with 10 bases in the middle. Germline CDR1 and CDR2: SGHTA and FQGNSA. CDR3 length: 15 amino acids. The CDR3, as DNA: TGTGCCAGCAGCTTTTCCAGGCTGAGCACAGATACGCAGTATTTT. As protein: CASSFSRLSTDTQYF.

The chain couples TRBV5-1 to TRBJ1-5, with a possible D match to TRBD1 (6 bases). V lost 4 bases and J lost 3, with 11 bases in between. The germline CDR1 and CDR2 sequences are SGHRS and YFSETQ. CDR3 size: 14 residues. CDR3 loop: CASSLGGLNQPQHF. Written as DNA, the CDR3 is TGCGCCAGCAGCCTCGGGGGCCTCAATCAGCCCCAGCATTTT. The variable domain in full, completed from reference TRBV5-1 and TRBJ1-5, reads KAGVTQTPRYLIKTRGQQVTLSCSPISGHRSVSWYQQTPGQGLQFLFEYFSETQRNKGNFPGRFSGRQFSNSRSEMNVSTLELGDSALYLCASSLGGLNQPQHFGDGTRLSIL.

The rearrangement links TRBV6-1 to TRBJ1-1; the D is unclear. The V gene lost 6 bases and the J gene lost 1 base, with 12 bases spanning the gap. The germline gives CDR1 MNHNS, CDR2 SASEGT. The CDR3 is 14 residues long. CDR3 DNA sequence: TGTGCCAGCAGCGCGGCACAGAAGAACACTGAAGCTTTCTTT. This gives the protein CASSAAQKNTEAFF.

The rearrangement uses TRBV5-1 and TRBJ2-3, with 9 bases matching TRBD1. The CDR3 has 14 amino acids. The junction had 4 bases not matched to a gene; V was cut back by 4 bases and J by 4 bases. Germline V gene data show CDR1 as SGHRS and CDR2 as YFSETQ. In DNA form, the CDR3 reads TGCGCCAGCAGCATCACAGGGGGCGCAGATACGCAGTATTTT. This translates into CASSITGGADTQYF.

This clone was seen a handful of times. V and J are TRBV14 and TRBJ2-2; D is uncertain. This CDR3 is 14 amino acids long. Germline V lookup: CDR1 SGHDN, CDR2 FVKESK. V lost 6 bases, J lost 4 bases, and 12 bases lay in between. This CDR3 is CASSPRKSTGELFF. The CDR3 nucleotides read TGTGCCAGCAGTCCAAGAAAGAGCACCGGGGAGCTGTTTTTT.

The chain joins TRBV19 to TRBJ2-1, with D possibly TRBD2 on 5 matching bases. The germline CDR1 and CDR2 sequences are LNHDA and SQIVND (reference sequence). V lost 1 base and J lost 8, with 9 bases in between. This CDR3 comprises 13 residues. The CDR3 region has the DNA TGTGCCAGTAGTATAGCACCGGAGGATGAGCAGTTCTTC. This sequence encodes CASSIAPEDEQFF.

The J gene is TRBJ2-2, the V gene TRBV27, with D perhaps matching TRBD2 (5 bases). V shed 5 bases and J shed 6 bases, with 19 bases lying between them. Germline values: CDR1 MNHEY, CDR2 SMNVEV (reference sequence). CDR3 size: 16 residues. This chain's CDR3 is CASSPDILVGSGELFF. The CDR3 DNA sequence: TGTGCCAGCAGTCCAGACATACTAGTCGGGTCCGGGGAGCTGTTTTTT.

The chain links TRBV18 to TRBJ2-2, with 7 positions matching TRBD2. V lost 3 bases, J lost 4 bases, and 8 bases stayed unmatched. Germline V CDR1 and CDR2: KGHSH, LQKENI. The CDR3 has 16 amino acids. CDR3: CASSPSSGSPTGELFF. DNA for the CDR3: TGTGCCAGCTCACCGTCTAGCGGCTCGCCCACCGGGGAGCTGTTTTTT.

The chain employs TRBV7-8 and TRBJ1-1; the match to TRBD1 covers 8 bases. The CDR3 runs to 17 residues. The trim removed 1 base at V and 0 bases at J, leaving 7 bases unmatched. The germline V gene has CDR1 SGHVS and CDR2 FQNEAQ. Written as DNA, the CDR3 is TGTGCCAGCAGCTTAGGGGGACAGGCGCCCCTGAACACTGAAGCTTTCTTT. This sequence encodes CASSLGGQAPLNTEAFF. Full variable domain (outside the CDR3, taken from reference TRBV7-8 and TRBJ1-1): GAGVSQSPRYKVAKRGQDVALRCDPISGHVSLFWYQQALGQGPEFLTYFQNEAQLDKSGLPSDRFFAERPEGSVSTLKIQRTQQEDSAVYLCASSLGGQAPLNTEAFFGQGTRLTVV.

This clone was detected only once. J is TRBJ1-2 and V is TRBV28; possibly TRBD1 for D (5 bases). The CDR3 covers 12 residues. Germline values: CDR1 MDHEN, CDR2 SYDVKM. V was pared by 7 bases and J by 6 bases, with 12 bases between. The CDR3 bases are TGTGCCAGCAACTCTCGGGGGGATGGCTACACCTTC. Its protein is CASNSRGDGYTF.

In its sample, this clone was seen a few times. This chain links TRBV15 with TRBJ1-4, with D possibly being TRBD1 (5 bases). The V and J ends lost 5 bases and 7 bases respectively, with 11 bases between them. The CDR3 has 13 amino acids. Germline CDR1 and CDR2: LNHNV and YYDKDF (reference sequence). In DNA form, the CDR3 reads TGTGCCACCAGCCGGGACGTCGGTGAAAAACTGTTTTTT. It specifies CATSRDVGEKLFF.

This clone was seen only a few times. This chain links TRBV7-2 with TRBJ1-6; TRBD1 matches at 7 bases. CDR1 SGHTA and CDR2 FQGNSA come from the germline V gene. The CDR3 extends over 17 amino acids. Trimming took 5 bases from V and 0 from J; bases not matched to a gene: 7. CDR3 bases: TGTGCCAGCAGCGGATCAGGGGGGAGCTCCTATAATTCACCCCTCCACTTT. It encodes CASSGSGGSSYNSPLHF. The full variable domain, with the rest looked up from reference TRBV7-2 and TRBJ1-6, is GAGVSQSPSNKVTEKGKDVELRCDPISGHTALYWYRQSLGQGLEFLIYFQGNSAPDKSGLPSDRFSAERTGGSVSTLTIQRTQQEDSAVYLCASSGSGGSSYNSPLHFGNGTRLTVT.

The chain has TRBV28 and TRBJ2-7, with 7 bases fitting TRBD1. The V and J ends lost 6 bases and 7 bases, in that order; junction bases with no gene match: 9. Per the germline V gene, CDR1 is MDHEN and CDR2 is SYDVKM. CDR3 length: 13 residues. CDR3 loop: CASRLGGGREQYF. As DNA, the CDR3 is TGTGCCAGCAGACTAGGGGGCGGGCGGGAGCAGTACTTC.

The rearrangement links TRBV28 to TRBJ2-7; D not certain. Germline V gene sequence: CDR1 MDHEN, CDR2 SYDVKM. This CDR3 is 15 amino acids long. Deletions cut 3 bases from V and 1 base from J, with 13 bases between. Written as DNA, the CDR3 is TGTGCCAGCAGTTTTTTGGTTAAAAATTCCTACGAGCAGTACTTC. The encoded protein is CASSFLVKNSYEQYF.